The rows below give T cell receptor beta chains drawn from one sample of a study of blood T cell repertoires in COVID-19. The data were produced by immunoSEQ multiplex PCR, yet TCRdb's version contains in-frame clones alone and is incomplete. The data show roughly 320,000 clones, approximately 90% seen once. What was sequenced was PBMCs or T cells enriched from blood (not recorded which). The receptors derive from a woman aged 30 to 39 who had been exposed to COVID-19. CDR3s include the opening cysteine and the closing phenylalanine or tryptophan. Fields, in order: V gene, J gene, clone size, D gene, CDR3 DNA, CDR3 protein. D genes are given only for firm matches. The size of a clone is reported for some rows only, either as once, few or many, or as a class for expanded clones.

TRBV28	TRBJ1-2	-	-	TGTGCCAGTGCGAGACAGGACTATGGCTACACCTTC	CASARQDYGYTF
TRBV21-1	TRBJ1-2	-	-	TGTGCCAGCAGCAAAGCGCTAGAGGCTTCCCGTGGCTACACCTTC	CASSKALEASRGYTF
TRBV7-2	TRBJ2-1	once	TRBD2	TGTGCCAGCAGGAGACTAGCGGGGGTAGGAAATGAGCAGTTCTTC	CASRRLAGVGNEQFF
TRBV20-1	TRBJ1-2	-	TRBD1	TGCAGTGCTAGTAGGGACAGGATCAACTATGGCTACACCTTC	CSASRDRINYGYTF
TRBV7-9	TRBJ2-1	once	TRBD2	TGTGCCAGCAGCCCAGGGACTAGCGGGGGACCTAACAATGAGCAGTTCTTC	CASSPGTSGGPNNEQFF
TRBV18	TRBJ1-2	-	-	TGTGCCAGCTCACCTTTGCAGGGATCTAACTATGGCTACACCTTC	CASSPLQGSNYGYTF
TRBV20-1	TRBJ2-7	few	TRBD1	TGCAGTGCAACCGACAGGGGGCAGTACTTC	CSATDRGQYF
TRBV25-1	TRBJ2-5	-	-	TGTGCCAGCAGTGAATTCGACGCTAGACAGACCCAGTACTTC	CASSEFDARQTQYF
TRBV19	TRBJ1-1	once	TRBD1	TGTGCCAGTAGTATAAGCCACAGGGGGTCGGAAGCTTTCTTT	CASSISHRGSEAFF
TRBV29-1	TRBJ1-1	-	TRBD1	TGCAGCGCTGGGACAGGGGGCCCCGAAGCTTTCTTT	CSAGTGGPEAFF
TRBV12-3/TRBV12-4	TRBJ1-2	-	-	TGTGCCTGTGTACTCTACAGGGATCGGGGCTACACCTTC	CACVLYRDRGYTF
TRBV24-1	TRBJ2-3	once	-	TGTGCCACCAGTGACCGGGGAATTTTGACAGATACGCAGTATTTT	CATSDRGILTDTQYF
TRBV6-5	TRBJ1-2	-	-	TGTGCCAGCAGCCAACCAGATACGGGCTACACCTTC	CASSQPDTGYTF
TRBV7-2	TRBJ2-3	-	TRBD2	TGTGCCAGCAGCTCCATCCCGCGGGGGGGCACAGATACGCAGTATTTT	CASSSIPRGGTDTQYF
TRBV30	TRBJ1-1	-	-	TGTGCCTCGTCGGGGGGAGGGGAGGACACTGAAGCTTTCTTT	CASSGGGEDTEAFF
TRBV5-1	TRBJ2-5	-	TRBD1	TGCGCCAGCAGCTTATTGGACAGGGAAGAGACCCAGTACTTC	CASSLLDREETQYF
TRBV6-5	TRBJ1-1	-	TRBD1	TGTGCCAGCAGAGACTTCGCAGGGGGCACTGAAGCTTTCTTT	CASRDFAGGTEAFF
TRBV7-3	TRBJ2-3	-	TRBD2	TGTGCCAGCAGCTTAGGGACTAGCGGGGCCCTCACAGATACGCAGTATTTT	CASSLGTSGALTDTQYF
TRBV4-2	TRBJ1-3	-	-	TGTGCCAGCAGCCAACAGACAACCTCTGGAAACACCATATATTTT	CASSQQTTSGNTIYF
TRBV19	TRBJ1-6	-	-	TGTGCCAGTAGTATTAATCCAGGGGAAAATTCACCCCTCCACTTT	CASSINPGENSPLHF
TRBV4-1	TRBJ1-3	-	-	TGCGCCAGCAGCCAAGATAACAGAAGTTTGTACACCATATATTTT	CASSQDNRSLYTIYF
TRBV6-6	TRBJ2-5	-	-	TGTGCCAGCACCGACTGGGGCAGCCAAGAGACCCAGTACTTC	CASTDWGSQETQYF
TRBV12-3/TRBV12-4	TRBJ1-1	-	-	TGTGCCAGCAGTTTGACCCGGGGAGCTTTCTTT	CASSLTRGAFF
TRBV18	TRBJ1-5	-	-	TGTGCCAGCTCACTCAGGGAAAGCAATCAGCCCCAGCATTTT	CASSLRESNQPQHF
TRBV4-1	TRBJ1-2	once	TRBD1	TGCGCCAGCAGTGAGACAGGGGGGTCCCTCTATGGCTACACCTTC	CASSETGGSLYGYTF
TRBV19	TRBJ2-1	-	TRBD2	TGTGCCAGTAGTCCAAACAATCCCGGGACTAGCGCCAATGAGCAGTTCTTC	CASSPNNPGTSANEQFF
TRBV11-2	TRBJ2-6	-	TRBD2	TGTGCCAGCAGCTCCTTCACTAGCGGGAGGCCCGGTAGGGCCAACGTCCTGACTTTC	CASSSFTSGRPGRANVLTF
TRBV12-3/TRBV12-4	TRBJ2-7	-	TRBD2	TGTGCCAGCAGCGTAGCGGGGGCTCCCGGACAGTACTTC	CASSVAGAPGQYF
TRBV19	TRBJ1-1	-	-	TGTGCCAGTAGTATAGGTTGGCAGCGGAACACTGAAGCTTTCTTT	CASSIGWQRNTEAFF
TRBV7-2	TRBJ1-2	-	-	TGTGCCAGCAGCGCCATGAGCGGGGGCGGAGGCTATGGCTACACCTTC	CASSAMSGGGGYGYTF
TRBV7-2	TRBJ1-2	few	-	TGTGCCAGCAGCCAGAACAGGGTTAGGTATGGCTACACCTTC	CASSQNRVRYGYTF
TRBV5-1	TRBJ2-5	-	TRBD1	TGCGCCAGCTCTGCAGGGGGCTGGGGACAAGAGACCCAGTACTTC	CASSAGGWGQETQYF
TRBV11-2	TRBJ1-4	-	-	TGTGCCAGCAGCGTGAGGCGCGGTGAAAAACTGTTTTTT	CASSVRRGEKLFF
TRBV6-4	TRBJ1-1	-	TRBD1	TGTGCCATCGAGACAGGGGGGACTCGAGGGACTGAAGCTTTCTTT	CAIETGGTRGTEAFF
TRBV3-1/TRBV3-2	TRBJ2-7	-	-	TGTGCCAGCAGCCAAAGCTGGGGGCCCTCCTACGAGCAGTACTTC	CASSQSWGPSYEQYF
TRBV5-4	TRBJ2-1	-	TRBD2	TGTGCCAGCAGCCTAGGACTAGCGGGGCAGGGTGAGCAGTTCTTC	CASSLGLAGQGEQFF
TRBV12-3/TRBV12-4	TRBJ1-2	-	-	TGTGCCAGCAGTGCAGGGAACTATGGCTACACCTTC	CASSAGNYGYTF
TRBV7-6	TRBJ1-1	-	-	TGTGCCAGCAGCCAAGGGAGGAACACTGAAGCTTTCTTT	CASSQGRNTEAFF
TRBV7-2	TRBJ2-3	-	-	TGTGCCAGCAGCTTTCGGGTCCAGAAGGCCTCCACAGATACGCAGTATTTT	CASSFRVQKASTDTQYF
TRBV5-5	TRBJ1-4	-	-	TGTGCCAGCAGCTTGGCAGGGAACCATAATGAAAAACTGTTTTTT	CASSLAGNHNEKLFF
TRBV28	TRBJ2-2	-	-	TGTGCCGCAGCGGGACATCGGAACACCGGGGAGCTGTTTTTT	CAAAGHRNTGELFF
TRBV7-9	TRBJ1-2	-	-	TGTGCCAGCAGCCCCGCCGGGAACTATGGCTACACCTTC	CASSPAGNYGYTF
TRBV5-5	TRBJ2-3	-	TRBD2	TGTGCCAGCAGCTTTACTAGCGGCTACACAGATACGCAGTATTTT	CASSFTSGYTDTQYF
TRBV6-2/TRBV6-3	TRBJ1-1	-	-	TGTGCCAGCAGTTACTCTCGGGGAGCGGTTACTGAAGCTTTCTTT	CASSYSRGAVTEAFF
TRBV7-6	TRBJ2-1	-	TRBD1	TGTGCCAGCAGCTTTTCAGGGGGAAGGTATGAGCAGTTCTTC	CASSFSGGRYEQFF
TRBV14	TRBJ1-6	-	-	TGTGCCAGCAGCCAAGACGACAGTTTCATTTCACCCCTCCACTTT	CASSQDDSFISPLHF
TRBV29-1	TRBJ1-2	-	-	TGCAGCGTTGATGGGCAGCAAAACTATGGCTACACCTTC	CSVDGQQNYGYTF
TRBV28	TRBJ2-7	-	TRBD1	TGTGCCAGCAGTTCACGGACCGGGACAGCCTACGAGCAGTACTTC	CASSSRTGTAYEQYF
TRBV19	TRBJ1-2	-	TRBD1	TGTGCCAGTAGTATTGACAGGGGCGGGTATGGCTACACCTTC	CASSIDRGGYGYTF
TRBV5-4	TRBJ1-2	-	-	TGTGCCAGCAGCCCTATGAATCAGGGCTATGGCTACACCTTC	CASSPMNQGYGYTF
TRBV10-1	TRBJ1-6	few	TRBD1	TGCGCCAGCAGGGATGGAGGGACAGACTATTCACCCCTCCACTTT	CASRDGGTDYSPLHF
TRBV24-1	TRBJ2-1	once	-	TGTGCCACCACCTACAGGGAGCAGTTCTTC	CATTYREQFF
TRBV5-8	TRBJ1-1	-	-	TGTGCCAGCAGCGACCTTGGGCCATTATTT	CASSDLGPLF
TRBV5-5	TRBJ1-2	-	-	TGTGCCAGCAGCTTGGCCGGGCAGGCAAGGGGCGGCTACACCTTC	CASSLAGQARGGYTF
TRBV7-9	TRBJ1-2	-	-	TGTGCCAGCAGCGCCCGGAGCAACTATGGCTACACCTTC	CASSARSNYGYTF